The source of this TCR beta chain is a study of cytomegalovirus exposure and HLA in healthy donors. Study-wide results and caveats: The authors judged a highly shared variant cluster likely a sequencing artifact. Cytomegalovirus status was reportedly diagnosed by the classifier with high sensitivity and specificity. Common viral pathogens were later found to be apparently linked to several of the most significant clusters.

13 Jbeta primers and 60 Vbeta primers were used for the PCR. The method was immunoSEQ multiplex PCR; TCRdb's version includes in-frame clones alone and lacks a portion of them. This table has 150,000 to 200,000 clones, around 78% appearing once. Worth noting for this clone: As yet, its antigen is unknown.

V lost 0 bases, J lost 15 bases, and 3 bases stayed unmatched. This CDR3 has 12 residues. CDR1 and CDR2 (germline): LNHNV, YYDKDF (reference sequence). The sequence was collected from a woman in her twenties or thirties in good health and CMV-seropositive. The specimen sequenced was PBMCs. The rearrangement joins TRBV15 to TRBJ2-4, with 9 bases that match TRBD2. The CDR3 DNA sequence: TGTGCCACCAGCAGAGATTTGGGACTAGCGTACTTC. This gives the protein CATSRDLGLAYF.